This T cell receptor beta chain was identified in a study of T-cell reconstitution after alpha-beta-depleted transplantation in children. The library targeted TCRbeta and was prepared with unique molecular identifiers. One entry per CDR3 protein results from TCRdb running MiXCR on the PCR reads. The sample carries fewer than 350,000 distinct CDR3 sequences, around a tenth recorded once. The V gene's germline CDR1 is MNHEY and CDR2 SMNVEV (reference sequence). V was clipped by 11 bases and J by 6 bases; unmatched bases: 8. This CDR3 has 14 residues. Points from the study as a whole: Reportedly, roughly two months post-transplant, alpha-beta T cells arose from several hundred expanded graft clones. Elevated TCRbeta diversity at day 60 was traced, in some patients, to surviving recipient T cells and thymic progenitors. T-cell numbers and diversity one year post-transplant derived largely from freshly generated T cells.

This clonotype was seen many times. The antigen is unknown. The origin of this receptor is a male patient aged 2 to 9 who had a stem cell transplant for chronic granulomatous disease, so the T cells may come from the graft donor. This chain joins TRBV27 and TRBJ2-3; 13 bases match TRBD2. The sequencing here drew on peripheral blood, taken 180 days after TCRalphabeta/CD19-depleted stem cell transplant. The CDR3 loop reads CAAGLAGTGDTQYF. The CDR3 DNA sequence: TGTGCCGCGGGACTAGCGGGAACAGGGGATACGCAGTATTTT.